The rows below give T cell receptor beta chains drawn from one sample of a study of cytomegalovirus exposure and HLA in healthy donors. The data were produced by immunoSEQ multiplex PCR, yet TCRdb's version contains in-frame clones alone and is incomplete. The sample shows 160,000 or so clones, roughly three quarters of them seen only once. Sample: PBMCs. These receptors originate from a man younger than 35 in good health and CMV-seropositive. Both conserved end residues are part of each CDR3. The D gene is left open where the match is weak. A row's size may be missing; if present it is once, few, many or a size class.

v_call,d_call,clone_size,j_call,cdr3_aa
TRBV10-1,TRBD1,NA,TRBJ1-1,CASSYGQVGTEAFF
TRBV30,TRBD1,NA,TRBJ1-4,CAWSQTGLYEKLFF
TRBV29-1,NA,few,TRBJ1-4,CSVEVSTTNEKLFF
TRBV19,TRBD2,NA,TRBJ2-2,CASSRSGGPGELFF
TRBV29-1,TRBD2,NA,TRBJ2-3,CSVGEGRGGLNTQYF
TRBV29-1,TRBD1,NA,TRBJ1-6,CSVATGDGSPPHF
TRBV18,TRBD1,few,TRBJ2-3,CASTQGVSTDTQYF
TRBV6-6,TRBD1,NA,TRBJ2-3,CASSYSVRQGTDTQYF
TRBV7-9,NA,NA,TRBJ2-5,CASSLKVAEETQYF
TRBV15,NA,few,TRBJ2-5,CATSRQYQETQYF
TRBV5-4,NA,NA,TRBJ2-1,CASSLKEVSNEQFF
TRBV7-2,TRBD1,NA,TRBJ1-4,CASSLRQGNEKLFF
TRBV10-3,NA,few,TRBJ2-2,CAISRGNTGELFF
TRBV28,NA,few,TRBJ2-4,CASSLGGNKNIQYF
TRBV7-2,TRBD2,NA,TRBJ2-5,CASSFTSGIKETQYF
TRBV19,NA,NA,TRBJ1-1,CASSIKVWSTEAFF
TRBV4-2,TRBD2,once,TRBJ2-3,CASSQLRKSGVYTSTDTQYF
TRBV9,NA,NA,TRBJ1-2,CASSVTGGPYGYTF
TRBV2,NA,NA,TRBJ2-3,CASLQGGTDTQYF
TRBV5-1,NA,NA,TRBJ2-1,CASSLEQGGMDEQFF
TRBV4-1,TRBD2,NA,TRBJ2-5,CASSQGAGGETQYF
TRBV5-1,NA,NA,TRBJ1-6,CASSLDQGTSSPLHF
TRBV5-6,TRBD1,NA,TRBJ1-2,CASSTLPGQSLANYGYTF
TRBV19,NA,NA,TRBJ1-1,CASSIDYSPSREAFF
TRBV7-8,TRBD2,once,TRBJ2-2,CASTPAGGISVAGELFF
TRBV7-6,TRBD2,NA,TRBJ2-5,CASSPLTSAQETQYF
TRBV19,NA,NA,TRBJ2-6,CASISLASGANVLTF
TRBV6-1,TRBD1,NA,TRBJ1-5,CASSSTGSQPQHF